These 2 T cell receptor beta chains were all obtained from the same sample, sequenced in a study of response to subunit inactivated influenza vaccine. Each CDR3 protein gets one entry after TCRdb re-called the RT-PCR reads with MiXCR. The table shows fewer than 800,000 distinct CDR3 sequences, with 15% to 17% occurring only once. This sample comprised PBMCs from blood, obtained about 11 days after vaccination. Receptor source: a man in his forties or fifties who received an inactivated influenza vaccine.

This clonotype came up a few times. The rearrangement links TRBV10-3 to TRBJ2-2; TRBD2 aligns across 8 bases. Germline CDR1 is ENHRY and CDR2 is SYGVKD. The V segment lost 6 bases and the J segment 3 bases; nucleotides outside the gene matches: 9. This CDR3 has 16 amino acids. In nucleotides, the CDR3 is TGTGCCATCAGCCGGCAGCGGGAGACCCACACCGGGGAGCTGTTTTTT. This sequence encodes CAISRQRETHTGELFF.

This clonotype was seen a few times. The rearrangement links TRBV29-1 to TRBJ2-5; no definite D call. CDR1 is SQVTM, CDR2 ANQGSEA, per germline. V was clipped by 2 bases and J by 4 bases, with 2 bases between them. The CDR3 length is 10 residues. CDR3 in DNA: TGCAGCGTTGAAATAGAGACCCAGTACTTC. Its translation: CSVEIETQYF.